A selection of T cell receptor beta chains follows, all from one sample in a study of T cell responses to AZD1222 COVID-19 vaccine. TCRdb keeps only in-frame clones here, not all; method: immunoSEQ multiplex PCR. The repertoire includes roughly 120,000 clones, around 91% of them detected once, and about 1.6% sits in the top ten. The starting material was peripheral blood, obtained 28 days after the second AZD1222 dose. The receptors were gathered from an adult who received the AZD1222 COVID-19 vaccine. Each CDR3 is given with its conserved first and last residue. Each record gives: V gene, clone size, D gene, J gene, CDR3 DNA, CDR3 protein. The D gene is left open where the match is weak. Size values are once, few and many counts, or a class for expanded clones, and some rows have none.

v_call: TRBV12-3/TRBV12-4; clone_size: -; d_call: TRBD1; j_call: TRBJ1-1; cdr3_nt: TGTGCCAGCAGTTTTGCAGGGGGACCTGAAGCTTTCTTT; cdr3_aa: CASSFAGGPEAFF
v_call: TRBV6-5; clone_size: once; d_call: TRBD2; j_call: TRBJ2-5; cdr3_nt: TGTGCCAGCAGCCTTGGACTAGCCCAAGAGACCCAGTACTTC; cdr3_aa: CASSLGLAQETQYF
v_call: TRBV5-1; clone_size: -; d_call: -; j_call: TRBJ1-1; cdr3_nt: TGCGCCAGCAGCCTGGACCCGAACACTGAAGCTTTCTTT; cdr3_aa: CASSLDPNTEAFF
v_call: TRBV9; clone_size: -; d_call: -; j_call: TRBJ1-2; cdr3_nt: TGTGCCAGCAGCGCTCCCCCTGGACTTAGCTATGGCTACACCTTC; cdr3_aa: CASSAPPGLSYGYTF
v_call: TRBV10-1; clone_size: -; d_call: TRBD1; j_call: TRBJ2-7; cdr3_nt: TGCGCCAGCAAGCCGGGACAGGATCCCCGCCGCGAGCAGTACTTC; cdr3_aa: CASKPGQDPRREQYF
v_call: TRBV25-1; clone_size: -; d_call: -; j_call: TRBJ2-2; cdr3_nt: TGTGCCAGCAGTGAGGGGCCGAACACCGGGGAGCTGTTTTTT; cdr3_aa: CASSEGPNTGELFF
v_call: TRBV19; clone_size: -; d_call: -; j_call: TRBJ2-1; cdr3_nt: TGTGCCAGTAGTATCTACAATGAGCAGTTCTTC; cdr3_aa: CASSIYNEQFF
v_call: TRBV27; clone_size: -; d_call: TRBD2; j_call: TRBJ2-3; cdr3_nt: TGTGCCAGCAACCCACTAGCGGCGAGGACAGATACGCAGTATTTT; cdr3_aa: CASNPLAARTDTQYF
v_call: TRBV13; clone_size: -; d_call: -; j_call: TRBJ1-5; cdr3_nt: TGTGCCAGCAGCTTAGGCCCACAGTACAATCAGCCCCAGCATTTT; cdr3_aa: CASSLGPQYNQPQHF
v_call: TRBV27; clone_size: -; d_call: -; j_call: TRBJ2-2; cdr3_nt: TGTGCCAGCAGCCCCTGGGGTCCCAACACCGGGGAGCTGTTTTTT; cdr3_aa: CASSPWGPNTGELFF
v_call: TRBV6-5; clone_size: -; d_call: -; j_call: TRBJ2-2; cdr3_nt: TGTGCCAGCGGCTCCCAGGGGAACACCGGGGAGCTGTTTTTT; cdr3_aa: CASGSQGNTGELFF
v_call: TRBV14; clone_size: -; d_call: -; j_call: TRBJ2-7; cdr3_nt: TGTGCCAGCAGCCAAGGGCGTATGAGGCAGGCACCCGAGCAGTACTTC; cdr3_aa: CASSQGRMRQAPEQYF
v_call: TRBV5-4; clone_size: -; d_call: TRBD2; j_call: TRBJ2-1; cdr3_nt: TGTGCCAGCAGCTTGGGGACTAGCGGGAAAATATACAATGAGCAGTTCTTC; cdr3_aa: CASSLGTSGKIYNEQFF
v_call: TRBV2; clone_size: -; d_call: TRBD1; j_call: TRBJ2-7; cdr3_nt: TGTGCCAGTGGCGGCAGGGGGAACGACGAGCAGTACTTC; cdr3_aa: CASGGRGNDEQYF
v_call: TRBV3-1/TRBV3-2; clone_size: -; d_call: TRBD2; j_call: TRBJ2-5; cdr3_nt: TGTGCCAGCAGCCAAGATTTCGGGCTAGCGGGAAAAGAGACCCAGTACTTC; cdr3_aa: CASSQDFGLAGKETQYF
v_call: TRBV5-1; clone_size: once; d_call: -; j_call: TRBJ2-5; cdr3_nt: TGCGCCAGCAGGTCAATCAGGGGGGACGAGACCCAGTACTTC; cdr3_aa: CASRSIRGDETQYF
v_call: TRBV27; clone_size: -; d_call: TRBD1; j_call: TRBJ2-7; cdr3_nt: TGTGCCAGCAGTTTATCGAAGGGACAGGTCCCCTACGAGCAGTACTTC; cdr3_aa: CASSLSKGQVPYEQYF
v_call: TRBV9; clone_size: -; d_call: -; j_call: TRBJ2-3; cdr3_nt: TGTGCCAGCAGCGCGAGACTAGTGGACCTCAGGGATACGCAGTATTTT; cdr3_aa: CASSARLVDLRDTQYF
v_call: TRBV10-3; clone_size: -; d_call: TRBD1; j_call: TRBJ1-3; cdr3_nt: TGTGCCATCAGTGTCCAGGGGGCTGCTGGAAACACCATATATTTT; cdr3_aa: CAISVQGAAGNTIYF
v_call: TRBV4-1; clone_size: -; d_call: -; j_call: TRBJ2-7; cdr3_nt: TGCGCCAGCAGCCCGGGCCTGACGTTCGAGCAGTACTTC; cdr3_aa: CASSPGLTFEQYF
v_call: TRBV7-9; clone_size: few; d_call: -; j_call: TRBJ2-1; cdr3_nt: TGTGCCAGCAGCTTAGGTGTGGGTGCCTACAATGAGCAGTTCTTC; cdr3_aa: CASSLGVGAYNEQFF
v_call: TRBV7-9; clone_size: -; d_call: -; j_call: TRBJ2-1; cdr3_nt: TGTGCCAGCAGCTTAACAGGGCAGCAGTTCTTC; cdr3_aa: CASSLTGQQFF
v_call: TRBV30; clone_size: -; d_call: TRBD1; j_call: TRBJ2-7; cdr3_nt: TGTGCCTGGACCGGGACAGACGCCTACGAGCAGTACTTC; cdr3_aa: CAWTGTDAYEQYF
v_call: TRBV5-6; clone_size: once; d_call: -; j_call: TRBJ2-2; cdr3_nt: TGTGCCAGCAGCTTGGGCGCGTTCACCGGGGAGCTGTTTTTT; cdr3_aa: CASSLGAFTGELFF
v_call: TRBV20-1; clone_size: -; d_call: -; j_call: TRBJ1-5; cdr3_nt: TGCAGTGCTAGTGGCAGGGGTACAGATCAGCCCCAGCATTTT; cdr3_aa: CSASGRGTDQPQHF
v_call: TRBV9; clone_size: -; d_call: TRBD2; j_call: TRBJ2-1; cdr3_nt: TGTGCCAGCAGCCATACCACTAGCGGGAGAGACAATGAGCAGTTCTTC; cdr3_aa: CASSHTTSGRDNEQFF
v_call: TRBV5-1; clone_size: -; d_call: -; j_call: TRBJ1-1; cdr3_nt: TGCGCCAGCAGCCTCGACAGAGGGACTGAAGCTTTCTTT; cdr3_aa: CASSLDRGTEAFF
v_call: TRBV25-1; clone_size: -; d_call: -; j_call: TRBJ1-2; cdr3_nt: TGTGCCAGCAGTGAATCTGGGGTCTATGGCTACACCTTC; cdr3_aa: CASSESGVYGYTF
v_call: TRBV11-3; clone_size: once; d_call: -; j_call: TRBJ2-1; cdr3_nt: TGTGCCAGCAGCTTAGGGGACTCCTATGAGCAGTTCTTC; cdr3_aa: CASSLGDSYEQFF
v_call: TRBV28; clone_size: -; d_call: -; j_call: TRBJ1-2; cdr3_nt: TGTGCCAGCACGAGCAGGGCAAACTATGGCTACACCTTC; cdr3_aa: CASTSRANYGYTF
v_call: TRBV27; clone_size: -; d_call: TRBD2; j_call: TRBJ2-1; cdr3_nt: TGTGCCAGCACTAGCGGGAGGTACAATGAGCAGTTCTTC; cdr3_aa: CASTSGRYNEQFF
v_call: TRBV2; clone_size: once; d_call: -; j_call: TRBJ1-4; cdr3_nt: TGTGCCAGCAGTGAAACACCTCTCGGCGAAAAACTGTTTTTT; cdr3_aa: CASSETPLGEKLFF
v_call: TRBV27; clone_size: -; d_call: TRBD1; j_call: TRBJ2-7; cdr3_nt: TGTGCCAGCAGTTTAACATATGAACAGGGGATCTACGAGCAGTACTTC; cdr3_aa: CASSLTYEQGIYEQYF
v_call: TRBV27; clone_size: -; d_call: -; j_call: TRBJ1-5; cdr3_nt: TGTGCCAGCAACTCACAGCCTCCGCATAGCAATCAGCCCCAGCATTTT; cdr3_aa: CASNSQPPHSNQPQHF
v_call: TRBV4-1; clone_size: -; d_call: TRBD2; j_call: TRBJ2-1; cdr3_nt: TGCGCCAGCAGGAAGGGACTAGCGGGAGACAATGAGCAGTTCTTC; cdr3_aa: CASRKGLAGDNEQFF
v_call: TRBV5-1; clone_size: -; d_call: -; j_call: TRBJ1-4; cdr3_nt: TGCGCCAGCAGGTTGGGCGGGTCTAATGAAAAACTGTTTTTT; cdr3_aa: CASRLGGSNEKLFF
v_call: TRBV10-2; clone_size: -; d_call: TRBD1; j_call: TRBJ2-7; cdr3_nt: TGCGCCAGCAGAATAGGGGGCGGTTTCTACGGGCAGTACTTC; cdr3_aa: CASRIGGGFYGQYF
v_call: TRBV29-1; clone_size: few; d_call: -; j_call: TRBJ2-7; cdr3_nt: TGCAGCGTTCTAGGGGGGAGGGCCGTCGACGAGCAGTACTTC; cdr3_aa: CSVLGGRAVDEQYF
v_call: TRBV5-6; clone_size: -; d_call: TRBD2; j_call: TRBJ2-5; cdr3_nt: TGTGCCAGCACCTTGACCTCTGGAGGGAGGGACCAGTACTTC; cdr3_aa: CASTLTSGGRDQYF
v_call: TRBV7-3; clone_size: -; d_call: TRBD1; j_call: TRBJ1-1; cdr3_nt: TGTGCCAGCAGCTTACAGGGGGCGGATCTAACTGAAGCTTTCTTT; cdr3_aa: CASSLQGADLTEAFF
v_call: TRBV10-1; clone_size: -; d_call: -; j_call: TRBJ2-7; cdr3_nt: TGCGCCAGCATCCAAGGCAGGGCCACCTACGAGCAGTACTTC; cdr3_aa: CASIQGRATYEQYF
v_call: TRBV5-1; clone_size: -; d_call: TRBD1; j_call: TRBJ1-2; cdr3_nt: TGCGCCAGCAGCTCGGGACAGGGCTATGGCTACACCTTC; cdr3_aa: CASSSGQGYGYTF
v_call: TRBV28; clone_size: -; d_call: TRBD1; j_call: TRBJ1-3; cdr3_nt: TGTGCCAGCAGTTACACCGGGACAGGGGTCGGAAACACCATATATTTT; cdr3_aa: CASSYTGTGVGNTIYF
v_call: TRBV30; clone_size: -; d_call: -; j_call: TRBJ1-3; cdr3_nt: TGTGCCTGGAGTACGTCATTTGGAAACACCATATATTTT; cdr3_aa: CAWSTSFGNTIYF
v_call: TRBV3-1/TRBV3-2; clone_size: -; d_call: TRBD2; j_call: TRBJ2-7; cdr3_nt: TGTGCCAGCAGCCACCTAGCGGGAGGGAACGAGCAGTACTTC; cdr3_aa: CASSHLAGGNEQYF
v_call: TRBV4-1; clone_size: -; d_call: -; j_call: TRBJ1-1; cdr3_nt: TGCGCCAGCAGCCAAAAATCCGGGAACACTGAAGCTTTCTTT; cdr3_aa: CASSQKSGNTEAFF
v_call: TRBV29-1; clone_size: once; d_call: -; j_call: TRBJ1-2; cdr3_nt: TGCAGCTCCCTAGGTGGGAACGGCTACACCTTC; cdr3_aa: CSSLGGNGYTF
v_call: TRBV19; clone_size: -; d_call: -; j_call: TRBJ2-2; cdr3_nt: TGTGCCAGTAGTATAGTAGGAGGGGGGAACACCGGGGAGCTGTTTTTT; cdr3_aa: CASSIVGGGNTGELFF
v_call: TRBV10-1; clone_size: -; d_call: TRBD2; j_call: TRBJ2-2; cdr3_nt: TGCGCCAGCAGTGAGTCCGGAAATTTCATTAGCGGGAGGTTTTACGGGGAGCTGTTTTTT; cdr3_aa: CASSESGNFISGRFYGELFF
v_call: TRBV28; clone_size: -; d_call: TRBD2; j_call: TRBJ2-7; cdr3_nt: TGTGCCAGCAGTTTGGGCGGGAGTGGAACCTACGAGCAGTACTTC; cdr3_aa: CASSLGGSGTYEQYF
v_call: TRBV24-1; clone_size: few; d_call: -; j_call: TRBJ2-1; cdr3_nt: TGTGCCACCAGCCCTTTGCCCTACGAGTCGTCCTACAATGAGCAGTTCTTC; cdr3_aa: CATSPLPYESSYNEQFF
v_call: TRBV20-1; clone_size: -; d_call: -; j_call: TRBJ2-1; cdr3_nt: TGCAGTGCTAGTGGGGGGGCGCTTTCCAATGAGCAGTTCTTC; cdr3_aa: CSASGGALSNEQFF
v_call: TRBV7-9; clone_size: -; d_call: -; j_call: TRBJ2-7; cdr3_nt: TGTGCCAGCAGCTTAGGACCAAACTACGAGCAGTACTTC; cdr3_aa: CASSLGPNYEQYF
v_call: TRBV7-9; clone_size: -; d_call: -; j_call: TRBJ1-3; cdr3_nt: TGTGCCAGCAGCCGGGAGGCGGTGGACACCATATATTTT; cdr3_aa: CASSREAVDTIYF
v_call: TRBV9; clone_size: -; d_call: TRBD1; j_call: TRBJ1-3; cdr3_nt: TGTGCCAGCAGCGGCCGGGACAGAAACTCTGGAAACACCATATATTTT; cdr3_aa: CASSGRDRNSGNTIYF